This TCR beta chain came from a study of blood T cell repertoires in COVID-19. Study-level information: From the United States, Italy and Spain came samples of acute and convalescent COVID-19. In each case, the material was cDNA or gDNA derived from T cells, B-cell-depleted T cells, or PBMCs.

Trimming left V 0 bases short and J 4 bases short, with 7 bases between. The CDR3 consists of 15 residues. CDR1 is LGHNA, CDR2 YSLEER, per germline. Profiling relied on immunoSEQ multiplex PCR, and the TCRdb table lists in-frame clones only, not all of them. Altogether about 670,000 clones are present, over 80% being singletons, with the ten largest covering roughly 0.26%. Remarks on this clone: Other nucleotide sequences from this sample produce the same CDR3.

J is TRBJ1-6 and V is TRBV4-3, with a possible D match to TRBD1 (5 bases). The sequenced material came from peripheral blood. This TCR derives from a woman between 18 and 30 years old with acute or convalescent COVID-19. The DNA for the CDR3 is TGCGCCAGCAGCCAAGAACGGGGGTATAATTCACCCCTCCACTTT. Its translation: CASSQERGYNSPLHF.